This is a list of T cell receptor beta chains from one sample in a study of T cell repertoires in cytomegalovirus infection. TCRdb redid the calling of the reads with MiXCR, one entry per CDR3 protein. This sample has under 450,000 distinct CDR3 sequences, with roughly 34% found just once. These receptors' antigens are unknown. This material consisted of cultured PBMCs, taken from culture after CMV antigen stimulation. These receptors were collected from a human donor in good health (CMV status not recorded). Some clones in this sample may be carry-over from other donors' samples. Each CDR3 is given with its conserved first and last residue. The D gene is left open where the match is weak. Size values are once, few and many counts, or a class for expanded clones, and some rows have none.

cdr3_aa: CASRPTGANEKLFF; cdr3_nt: TGTGCCAGCAGGCCGACAGGGGCTAATGAAAAACTGTTTTTT; v_call: TRBV12-3/TRBV12-4; j_call: TRBJ1-4; d_call: TRBD1; clone_size: few
cdr3_aa: CSARDASGSTTDTQYF; cdr3_nt: TGCAGTGCTAGAGATGCTAGCGGGAGTACAACAGATACGCAGTATTTT; v_call: TRBV20-1; j_call: TRBJ2-3; d_call: TRBD2; clone_size: NA
cdr3_aa: CASSPRGRIPGAEAFF; cdr3_nt: TGTGCCAGCAGTCCGCGGGGACGGATTCCCGGGGCTGAAGCTTTCTTT; v_call: TRBV6-1; j_call: TRBJ1-1; d_call: NA; clone_size: many
cdr3_aa: CASNPQRHNEQFF; cdr3_nt: TGTGCTAGCAACCCCCAGCGACACAATGAGCAGTTCTTC; v_call: TRBV12-5; j_call: TRBJ2-1; d_call: NA; clone_size: few
cdr3_aa: CATSRARGDRIPYEQYF; cdr3_nt: TGTGCCACCAGCAGAGCACGCGGGGACCGCATTCCCTACGAGCAGTACTTC; v_call: TRBV15; j_call: TRBJ2-7; d_call: NA; clone_size: NA
cdr3_aa: CASSSLPLPNTEAFF; cdr3_nt: TGTGCCAGCAGCTCCTTGCCTCTACCGAACACTGAAGCTTTCTTT; v_call: TRBV7-6; j_call: TRBJ1-1; d_call: NA; clone_size: few
cdr3_aa: CASSLVPGPGYTF; cdr3_nt: TGTGCCAGCAGCTTAGTCCCAGGGCCCGGCTACACCTTC; v_call: TRBV7-9; j_call: TRBJ1-2; d_call: NA; clone_size: few
cdr3_aa: CSASQRERGRDTQYF; cdr3_nt: TGCAGTGCCTCTCAGCGGGAGAGGGGGCGGGATACGCAGTATTTT; v_call: TRBV20-1; j_call: TRBJ2-3; d_call: NA; clone_size: few
cdr3_aa: CASSQILATQETQYF; cdr3_nt: TGCGCCAGCAGCCAAATACTAGCGACGCAAGAGACCCAGTACTTC; v_call: TRBV4-3; j_call: TRBJ2-5; d_call: TRBD2; clone_size: NA
cdr3_aa: CASSLTGREGTDTQYF; cdr3_nt: TGTGCCAGCAGCTTAACTGGTCGGGAGGGCACAGATACGCAGTATTTT; v_call: TRBV7-3; j_call: TRBJ2-3; d_call: TRBD2; clone_size: many
cdr3_aa: CASSLMGRGPAEAFF; cdr3_nt: TGTGCCAGTAGCCTCATGGGCAGGGGGCCGGCTGAAGCTTTCTTT; v_call: TRBV19; j_call: TRBJ1-1; d_call: TRBD1; clone_size: NA
cdr3_aa: CASDRGPNTEAFF; cdr3_nt: TGTGCCAGTGACAGGGGGCCGAACACTGAAGCTTTCTTT; v_call: TRBV19; j_call: TRBJ1-1; d_call: TRBD1; clone_size: few
cdr3_aa: CASSLSGLFSYNEQFF; cdr3_nt: TGTGCCAGCAGCTTGTCCGGGCTATTCTCCTACAATGAGCAGTTCTTC; v_call: TRBV5-4; j_call: TRBJ2-1; d_call: NA; clone_size: NA
cdr3_aa: CASSESGGRGDTQYF; cdr3_nt: TGTGCCAGCAGTGAGAGCGGAGGTCGTGGAGATACGCAGTATTTT; v_call: TRBV6-1; j_call: TRBJ2-3; d_call: NA; clone_size: NA
cdr3_aa: CASSPGAAPDTQYF; cdr3_nt: TGTGCCAGCAGTCCGGGAGCGGCCCCAGATACGCAGTATTTT; v_call: TRBV12-3/TRBV12-4; j_call: TRBJ2-3; d_call: NA; clone_size: NA
cdr3_aa: CSAWDYTETQYF; cdr3_nt: TGCAGCGCCTGGGACTATACTGAGACCCAGTACTTC; v_call: TRBV29-1; j_call: TRBJ2-5; d_call: TRBD2; clone_size: NA
cdr3_aa: CSAAPTALYNEQFF; cdr3_nt: TGCAGCGCAGCCCCGACAGCACTATACAATGAGCAGTTCTTC; v_call: TRBV29-1; j_call: TRBJ2-1; d_call: NA; clone_size: NA
cdr3_aa: CSVGTSLYNEQFF; cdr3_nt: TGCAGCGTTGGGACTAGCTTGTACAATGAGCAGTTCTTC; v_call: TRBV29-1; j_call: TRBJ2-1; d_call: TRBD2; clone_size: once
cdr3_aa: CASSYLAGYTDTQYF; cdr3_nt: TGTGCCAGCAGCTATCTAGCGGGATATACAGATACGCAGTATTTT; v_call: TRBV6-1; j_call: TRBJ2-3; d_call: TRBD2; clone_size: NA
cdr3_aa: CASSINRASEQFF; cdr3_nt: TGTGCCAGTAGTATTAATCGGGCTAGTGAGCAGTTCTTC; v_call: TRBV19; j_call: TRBJ2-1; d_call: NA; clone_size: NA
cdr3_aa: CASSGTGDYGYTF; cdr3_nt: TGTGCCAGCAGCGGCACAGGGGACTATGGCTACACCTTC; v_call: TRBV4-2; j_call: TRBJ1-2; d_call: TRBD1; clone_size: many
cdr3_aa: CASSLDKSPLHF; cdr3_nt: TGTGCCAGCAGCTTAGACAAATCACCCCTCCACTTT; v_call: TRBV7-2; j_call: TRBJ1-6; d_call: NA; clone_size: NA
cdr3_aa: CASSPWQGNTEAFF; cdr3_nt: TGTGCCAGCAGCCCTTGGCAGGGGAACACTGAAGCTTTCTTT; v_call: TRBV7-3; j_call: TRBJ1-1; d_call: NA; clone_size: many
cdr3_aa: CATKGKYSPAQETQYF; cdr3_nt: TGTGCCACCAAGGGGAAATACTCCCCGGCACAAGAGACCCAGTACTTC; v_call: TRBV2; j_call: TRBJ2-5; d_call: NA; clone_size: NA
cdr3_aa: CASSLANPGNTIYF; cdr3_nt: TGTGCCAGCAGTTTAGCGAATCCTGGAAACACCATATATTTT; v_call: TRBV12-3/TRBV12-4; j_call: TRBJ1-3; d_call: NA; clone_size: NA
cdr3_aa: CASSLGLAGGPDNPNTQYF; cdr3_nt: TGCGCCAGCAGCCTTGGACTAGCGGGAGGGCCCGACAACCCGAATACGCAGTATTTT; v_call: TRBV4-3; j_call: TRBJ2-3; d_call: TRBD2; clone_size: few
cdr3_aa: CASSPRPSGFSSYNEQFF; cdr3_nt: TGTGCCAGCAGTCCGCGGCCTAGCGGCTTTAGCTCCTACAATGAGCAGTTCTTC; v_call: TRBV6-6; j_call: TRBJ2-1; d_call: TRBD2; clone_size: NA
cdr3_aa: CASRPTSGMSTDTQYF; cdr3_nt: TGTGCCAGCAGGCCGACTAGCGGGATGAGCACAGATACGCAGTATTTT; v_call: TRBV7-9; j_call: TRBJ2-3; d_call: TRBD2; clone_size: NA
cdr3_aa: CASSEYRGGDTQYF; cdr3_nt: TGTGCCAGCAGTGAATACAGGGGCGGAGATACGCAGTATTTT; v_call: TRBV25-1; j_call: TRBJ2-3; d_call: NA; clone_size: many
cdr3_aa: CASSLLTRQGNTIYF; cdr3_nt: TGTGCCAGCAGCTTGCTGACAAGGCAAGGAAACACCATATATTTT; v_call: TRBV7-2; j_call: TRBJ1-3; d_call: NA; clone_size: many
cdr3_aa: CASRGGSGSSQFYEQYF; cdr3_nt: TGTGCCAGCAGGGGGGGAAGCGGGAGTTCCCAATTCTACGAGCAGTACTTC; v_call: TRBV27; j_call: TRBJ2-7; d_call: TRBD2; clone_size: NA
cdr3_aa: CASRVSGSTDTQYF; cdr3_nt: TGTGCCAGCAGGGTATCGGGTAGCACAGATACGCAGTATTTT; v_call: TRBV12-3/TRBV12-4; j_call: TRBJ2-3; d_call: NA; clone_size: few
cdr3_aa: CASTPTQPQETQYF; cdr3_nt: TGTGCCAGCACCCCCACTCAACCTCAAGAGACCCAGTACTTC; v_call: TRBV7-8; j_call: TRBJ2-5; d_call: NA; clone_size: many
cdr3_aa: CASSSRGATEAFF; cdr3_nt: TGTGCCAGCAGCTCGCGGGGGGCCACTGAAGCTTTCTTT; v_call: TRBV7-2; j_call: TRBJ1-1; d_call: NA; clone_size: many
cdr3_aa: CASSLLGDRIDYEQYF; cdr3_nt: TGTGCCAGCAGCCTGCTTGGGGACAGAATTGACTACGAGCAGTACTTC; v_call: TRBV7-3; j_call: TRBJ2-7; d_call: TRBD1; clone_size: NA
cdr3_aa: CASSPEVGAFF; cdr3_nt: TGTGCCAGCAGCCCCGAGGTCGGAGCTTTCTTT; v_call: TRBV12-3/TRBV12-4; j_call: TRBJ1-1; d_call: NA; clone_size: NA
cdr3_aa: CASSRRSRGQTQETQYF; cdr3_nt: TGCGCCAGCAGCCGGCGCTCCAGGGGGCAGACCCAAGAGACCCAGTACTTC; v_call: TRBV5-1; j_call: TRBJ2-5; d_call: TRBD1; clone_size: NA
cdr3_aa: CASQIKIGGNEQFF; cdr3_nt: TGTGCCAGCCAGATCAAGATAGGCGGCAATGAGCAGTTCTTC; v_call: TRBV28; j_call: TRBJ2-1; d_call: NA; clone_size: NA
cdr3_aa: CASSRLAGGPAYEQYF; cdr3_nt: TGTGCCAGCAGCAGGCTAGCGGGAGGGCCCGCCTACGAGCAGTACTTC; v_call: TRBV6-6; j_call: TRBJ2-7; d_call: TRBD2; clone_size: NA
cdr3_aa: CATSRGLEGINGYTF; cdr3_nt: TGTGCCACCAGCAGGGGATTGGAGGGAATAAATGGCTACACCTTC; v_call: TRBV15; j_call: TRBJ1-2; d_call: NA; clone_size: NA
cdr3_aa: CASSLLAGNYYGYTF; cdr3_nt: TGTGCCAGCAGTTTACTAGCAGGGAACTACTATGGCTACACCTTC; v_call: TRBV28; j_call: TRBJ1-2; d_call: NA; clone_size: NA
cdr3_aa: CASSGTTEQFF; cdr3_nt: TGTGCCAGTAGTGGGACTACGGAGCAGTTCTTC; v_call: TRBV19; j_call: TRBJ2-1; d_call: TRBD2; clone_size: NA
cdr3_aa: CASSSYTATNEKLFF; cdr3_nt: TGTGCCAGCAGCTCATACACCGCAACTAATGAAAAACTGTTTTTT; v_call: TRBV6-2/TRBV6-3; j_call: TRBJ1-4; d_call: NA; clone_size: few
cdr3_aa: CASSPTSSLAGGRDTQYF; cdr3_nt: TGCGCCAGCAGCCCTACCAGTAGCCTAGCGGGAGGAAGGGATACGCAGTATTTT; v_call: TRBV5-1; j_call: TRBJ2-3; d_call: TRBD2; clone_size: NA
cdr3_aa: CASSPQSTGGFEQFF; cdr3_nt: TGTGCCAGCAGTCCTCAAAGTACAGGGGGCTTTGAGCAGTTCTTC; v_call: TRBV6-2/TRBV6-3; j_call: TRBJ2-1; d_call: TRBD1; clone_size: few
cdr3_aa: CASSPGGVHEQYF; cdr3_nt: TGTGCCAGCAGCCCGGGGGGGGTTCACGAGCAGTACTTC; v_call: TRBV7-9; j_call: TRBJ2-7; d_call: TRBD2; clone_size: few
cdr3_aa: CASSLGARAANTGELFF; cdr3_nt: TGTGCCAGCAGCTTAGGTGCCCGAGCCGCGAACACCGGGGAGCTGTTTTTT; v_call: TRBV7-9; j_call: TRBJ2-2; d_call: NA; clone_size: NA
cdr3_aa: CASSLLRPTSTDTQYF; cdr3_nt: TGTGCCAGCAGTCTACTCAGGCCAACCTCCACAGATACGCAGTATTTT; v_call: TRBV27; j_call: TRBJ2-3; d_call: NA; clone_size: few
cdr3_aa: CASSSHGQETQYF; cdr3_nt: TGTGCCAGCAGTAGTCACGGCCAAGAGACCCAGTACTTC; v_call: TRBV27; j_call: TRBJ2-5; d_call: NA; clone_size: NA